Shown below are 16 T cell receptor beta chains from a single sample sequenced in a study of blood T cell repertoires in COVID-19. Assay used: immunoSEQ multiplex PCR; TCRdb lists only in-frame clones, some missing. The sample carries tens of thousands of clones, around four fifths recorded once. Sequencing input: peripheral blood. These TCRs come from a man in his fifties or sixties with active or convalescent COVID-19.

The chain recombines TRBV2 with TRBJ1-4, with D possibly being TRBD1 (6 bases). Germline lookup yields CDR1 SNHLY and CDR2 FYNNEI. The CDR3 sequence is 15 residues long. Trimming left V 3 bases short and J 0 bases short, with 8 bases between. CDR3 protein: CASSEGAPTNEKLFF. For the CDR3, the DNA is TGTGCCAGCAGTGAGGGGGCCCCAACTAATGAAAAACTGTTTTTT.

The J gene is TRBJ1-1, the V gene TRBV12-3 or TRBV12-4; D not resolved. The length of the CDR3 is 12 residues. The germline V and J ends were trimmed by 6 bases and 2 bases, with 7 bases remaining between them. The DNA of the CDR3 is TGTGCCAGCAGCTCTAGTAACACTGAAGCTTTCTTT. This codes for CASSSSNTEAFF.

This chain joins TRBV5-1 and TRBJ2-1; 8 bases map to TRBD2. The CDR3 is 15 residues long. CDR1 and CDR2 (germline): SGHRS, YFSETQ. V gave up 1 base and J gave up 5 bases; unmatched junction bases: 5. CDR3 sequence reads: CASSLPSGGDNEQFF. In DNA form, the CDR3 reads TGCGCCAGCAGCTTGCCCAGCGGGGGAGACAATGAGCAGTTCTTC.

The V call is TRBV7-9, the J call TRBJ1-6, with TRBD1 matching 10 bases. Trimming removed 3 bases from V and 3 bases from J; junction bases left unmatched: 2. Germline V lookup: CDR1 SEHNR, CDR2 FQNEAQ (reference sequence). CDR3 length equals 16 residues. The CDR3 loop reads CASSLGQGFYNSPLHF. The CDR3 coding sequence is TGTGCCAGCAGCTTGGGACAGGGGTTCTATAATTCACCCCTCCACTTT. Together with reference TRBV7-9 and TRBJ1-6, the CDR3 gives the full variable domain: DTGVSQNPRHKITKRGQNVTFRCDPISEHNRLYWYRQTLGQGPEFLTYFQNEAQLEKSRLLSDRFSAERPKGSFSTLEIQRTEQGDSAMYLCASSLGQGFYNSPLHFGNGTRLTVT.

The chain carries TRBV10-1 and TRBJ1-4; D is possibly TRBD1 (5 bases). V lost 3 bases and J lost 6, with 8 bases in between. The CDR3 covers 13 residues. CDR1 is WNHNN and CDR2 is SYGVQD in the germline V gene (reference sequence). CDR3 DNA sequence: TGCGCCAGCAGTGACGGGGGAGATGAAAAACTGTTTTTT. Protein sequence: CASSDGGDEKLFF.

This clone has more than one count but fewer than ten. The chain links TRBV27 to TRBJ1-5; TRBD1 aligns across 9 bases. J was trimmed by 4 bases and V by 6 bases; bases with no gene match: 10. CDR1 and CDR2 from the germline V gene are MNHEY and SMNVEV (reference sequence). The CDR3 has 16 amino acids. CDR3 protein: CASRQTSTGGNQPQHF. The CDR3 region has the DNA TGTGCCAGCAGACAAACCTCGACAGGGGGGAATCAGCCCCAGCATTTT.

The V and J genes are TRBV6-5 and TRBJ1-1; D gene ambiguous. Trimming took off 7 bases at V and 2 bases at J, with 14 bases between the two ends. The CDR3 totals 14 residues. The germline V gene encodes CDR1 MNHEY and CDR2 SVGAGI. CDR3 in DNA: TGTGCCAGCACTCCATCAGGAAGAAACACTGAAGCTTTCTTT. Translation: CASTPSGRNTEAFF.

This clone has a single count. The J gene is TRBJ1-5, the V gene TRBV12-3 or TRBV12-4; 7 nucleotides match TRBD1. The CDR3 has 13 residues. V shed 6 bases and J 7 bases; nucleotides not matched to a gene: 6. The CDR3 coding sequence is TGTGCCAGCAGATACTCGACAGGGCAGCCCCAGCATTTT. Translation: CASRYSTGQPQHF.

This clone was detected once. V is TRBV27 and J is TRBJ1-2, with D uncertain. Trimming stripped 8 bases from V and 6 bases from J, with 16 bases between. The germline V gene has CDR1 MNHEY and CDR2 SMNVEV (reference sequence). CDR3 length: 13 amino acids. Here the CDR3 reads CASGGLPGDGYTF. The CDR3 coding sequence is TGTGCCAGCGGCGGCCTACCCGGGGATGGCTACACCTTC.

The genes are TRBV24-1 and TRBJ2-5; tentative D call: TRBD1 (5 bases). The V gene's germline CDR1 is KGHDR and CDR2 SFDVKD. V lost 2 bases and J lost 3, with 12 bases in between. The length of the CDR3 is 15 residues. This CDR3 reads CATSDSGRDEETQYF. CDR3 DNA sequence: TGTGCCACCAGTGATTCCGGCAGGGATGAAGAGACCCAGTACTTC.

This clone was observed a single time. The chain carries TRBV6-1 and TRBJ2-5; 8 positions match TRBD2. The V segment lost 1 base and the J segment 1 base; nucleotides outside the gene matches: 8. This CDR3 has 17 residues. Germline V gives CDR1 MNHNS, CDR2 SASEGT. Written as DNA, the CDR3 is TGTGCCAGCAGTGAAGTAAGTCCGGGAGGGGGCCAAGAGACCCAGTACTTC. Amino acids: CASSEVSPGGGQETQYF.

This chain's CDR3 is CASQAAGGPYNEQFF. The CDR3 DNA reads TGTGCCAGCCAAGCGGCAGGGGGACCCTACAATGAGCAGTTCTTC. The rearrangement joins TRBV7-9 to TRBJ2-1, with TRBD1 matching over 7 bases. From germline, CDR1 is SEHNR and CDR2 FQNEAQ (reference sequence). The length of the CDR3 is 15 residues. Trimming removed 8 bases from V and 2 bases from J; junction bases left unmatched: 9. Supplemented by reference TRBV7-9 and TRBJ2-1, the full variable domain reads DTGVSQNPRHKITKRGQNVTFRCDPISEHNRLYWYRQTLGQGPEFLTYFQNEAQLEKSRLLSDRFSAERPKGSFSTLEIQRTEQGDSAMYLCASQAAGGPYNEQFFGPGTRLTVL.

The rearrangement joins TRBV5-1 to TRBJ2-7, with D possibly matching TRBD2 (6 bases). Germline CDR1 is SGHRS and CDR2 is YFSETQ. V shed 0 bases and J shed 2 bases, with 12 bases lying between them. This CDR3 contains 15 residues. CDR3 amino acids: CASSLAGGTPYEQYF. CDR3 sequence (DNA): TGCGCCAGCAGCTTGGCTGGGGGGACCCCCTACGAGCAGTACTTC.

This clone showed up just once. The genes are TRBV6-6 and TRBJ2-7; D unclear. CDR3 length: 14 amino acids. Trimming stripped 0 bases from V and 6 bases from J, with 12 bases between. Germline lookup yields CDR1 MNHNY and CDR2 SVGAGI (reference sequence). The CDR3 region has the DNA TGTGCCAGCAGTTACTCTGAGCAGCGCTCCGAGCAGTACTTC. It yields the protein CASSYSEQRSEQYF.

The chain joins TRBV14 to TRBJ1-1, with 8 bases matching TRBD1. In germline, CDR1 is SGHDN, CDR2 FVKESK. V was clipped by 4 bases and J by 8 bases; unmatched bases: 0. CDR3 length: 11 amino acids. The CDR3 nucleotides are TGTGCCAGCAGCCGGACAGGGGAAGCTTTCTTT. This codes for CASSRTGEAFF. The entire variable domain, with the rest obtained from reference TRBV14 and TRBJ1-1, is as follows: EAGVTQFPSHSVIEKGQTVTLRCDPISGHDNLYWYRRVMGKEIKFLLHFVKESKQDESGMPNNRFLAERTGGTYSTLKVQPAELEDSGVYFCASSRTGEAFFGQGTRLTVV.

This rearrangement joins TRBV7-6 to TRBJ2-2, with 9 bases identical to TRBD1. With 5 bases clipped from V and 4 bases from J, the junction kept 8 bases outside the gene matches. The germline V gene has CDR1 SGHVS and CDR2 FNYEAQ. The CDR3 length is 16 residues. CDR3 sequence reads: CASSDRDRVTTGELFF. Here the CDR3 DNA reads TGTGCCAGCAGCGACCGGGACAGGGTTACCACCGGGGAGCTGTTTTTT.